These T cell receptor beta chains were read from a single sample in a study of PD-L1 blockade in urothelial cancer. Measured with immunoSEQ multiplex PCR; TCRdb has only the in-frame clones, and not every one. This table holds more than 50,000 clones, roughly 80% found once. The sample in question was PBMCs, obtained around atezolizumab (anti-PD-L1) treatment. These receptors all stem from a man aged 65-85 years with urothelial cancer. Each CDR3 is given with its conserved first and last residue. The order of the fields is CDR3 length, clone size, J gene, V gene, D gene, CDR3 DNA, CDR3 protein. The D gene is left open where the match is weak. Some rows mark clone size as missing; the rest say once, few, many or name a class of expanded clone.

>13|NA|TRBJ1-1|TRBV5-1|TRBD1
TGCGCCAGCAACACAGGGGAGAACACTGAAGCTTTCTTT
CASNTGENTEAFF
>13|NA|TRBJ2-3|TRBV11-3|NA
TGTGCCAGCAGCTCCGCAAGGGGTACCGCGCAGTATTTT
CASSSARGTAQYF
>15|NA|TRBJ1-4|TRBV5-1|TRBD1
TGCGCCAGCAGCACAGGGGTTGGAACTAATGAAAAACTGTTTTTT
CASSTGVGTNEKLFF
>12|NA|TRBJ2-1|TRBV6-6|TRBD2
TGTGCCAGCAGTCCCGAGCGGGGTGAGCAGTTCTTC
CASSPERGEQFF
>14|NA|TRBJ1-5|TRBV28|NA
TGTGCCAGCAGTTTAAGACAGGTTACTCAGCCCCAGCATTTT
CASSLRQVTQPQHF
>15|many|TRBJ2-2|TRBV6-5|NA
TGTGCCAGCAGTTACTCATTCCAGAACACCGGGGAGCTGTTTTTT
CASSYSFQNTGELFF
>14|NA|TRBJ2-5|TRBV29-1|TRBD2
TGCAGCGTTCTTTTCCGGGAGGTAGAAGAGACCCAGTACTTC
CSVLFREVEETQYF
>14|NA|TRBJ2-1|TRBV5-1|NA
TGCGCCAGCACCCCATCGAGTTCCTACAATGAGCAGTTCTTC
CASTPSSSYNEQFF
>14|NA|TRBJ2-6|TRBV11-2|NA
TGTGCCAGCAGCGCTATTAATGGGGCCAACGTCCTGACTTTC
CASSAINGANVLTF
>14|NA|TRBJ2-7|TRBV6-5|TRBD2
TGTGCCAGCAGTTACTCAGCGGGAGCCCACGAGCAGTACTTC
CASSYSAGAHEQYF
>14|few|TRBJ1-1|TRBV7-2|NA
TGTGCCAGCAGCATCGACAGAGAGATCACTGAAGCTTTCTTT
CASSIDREITEAFF
>13|NA|TRBJ2-7|TRBV6-5|TRBD1
TGTGCCAGCAGCCGCGGACAGGGCGGCGAGCAGTACTTC
CASSRGQGGEQYF
>15|NA|TRBJ1-1|TRBV4-1|NA
TGCGCCAGCAGCCAAGATCAGGGGTGGCGCACTGAAGCTTTCTTT
CASSQDQGWRTEAFF
>14|few|TRBJ1-2|TRBV29-1|NA
TGCAGCGTTGAATTGGCAGGGCGATACTATGGCTACACCTTC
CSVELAGRYYGYTF
>17|NA|TRBJ2-1|TRBV2|NA
TGTGCCAGCAGTGAAAGACGGTTACGGAGCTCCTACAATGAGCAGTTCTTC
CASSERRLRSSYNEQFF
>17|NA|TRBJ2-3|TRBV7-9|TRBD2
TGTGCCAGCAGCCCTGTGACTAGCGGGAGGAAAACAGATACGCAGTATTTT
CASSPVTSGRKTDTQYF
>12|few|TRBJ1-5|TRBV7-8|NA
TGTGCCAGCAGCCACAGGGATCAGCCCCAGCATTTT
CASSHRDQPQHF
>14|NA|TRBJ2-7|TRBV6-5|TRBD2
TGTGCCAGCAGGGGACTAGCGGGAATGAACGAGCAGTACTTC
CASRGLAGMNEQYF
>14|NA|TRBJ2-5|TRBV5-1|TRBD1
TGCGCCAGCAGCCCGGGGACAGGCCAAGAGACCCAGTACTTC
CASSPGTGQETQYF
>12|NA|TRBJ2-5|TRBV11-2|NA
TGTGCCAGCAGCCCTGTTCCCGAGACCCAGTACTTC
CASSPVPETQYF
>14|few|TRBJ1-5|TRBV11-2|NA
TGTGCCAGCAGCTTAGATCGAACAGCTCAGCCCCAGCATTTT
CASSLDRTAQPQHF
>14|NA|TRBJ2-1|TRBV5-6|TRBD2
TGTGCCAGCAGCTTGGGGACTAGAGTCACTGAGCAGTTCTTC
CASSLGTRVTEQFF
>14|NA|TRBJ2-1|TRBV11-1|NA
TGTGCCAGCAGCTTAGCGGGAGTCTACAATGAGCAGTTCTTC
CASSLAGVYNEQFF
>16|few|TRBJ2-1|TRBV5-1|TRBD1
TGCGCCAGCAGCTCCGGGACAGGGGGCGTCAAGGCTGAGCAGTTCTTC
CASSSGTGGVKAEQFF
>13|NA|TRBJ1-4|TRBV6-1|NA
TGTGCCAGCAATCCGGCAGGGCTTGAAAAACTGTTTTTT
CASNPAGLEKLFF
>15|NA|TRBJ2-2|TRBV30|TRBD2
TGTGCCTCGACCCGACTAGCGTCGAACACCGGGGAGCTGTTTTTT
CASTRLASNTGELFF
>12|NA|TRBJ2-3|TRBV10-3|NA
TGTGCCATCAGTGAAGTCGCAGCGGAGCAGTATTTT
CAISEVAAEQYF
>15|NA|TRBJ2-1|TRBV5-1|NA
TGCGCCAGCAGCGTGGAGGCTAGCGTGGGGAATGAGCAGTTCTTC
CASSVEASVGNEQFF
>11|once|TRBJ1-2|TRBV29-1|NA
TGCAGCGTTGCGCGGCTTCAGGGCTACACCTTC
CSVARLQGYTF
>15|NA|TRBJ1-4|TRBV28|NA
TGTGCCAGCAGAAAACAGGGCTCGGGTAATGAAAAACTGTTTTTT
CASRKQGSGNEKLFF
>16|NA|TRBJ1-2|TRBV5-5|NA
TGTGCCAGCAGCTCACTCCCGTCAGGGTCCGACGGAGGCTACACCTTC
CASSSLPSGSDGGYTF
>14|NA|TRBJ1-5|TRBV28|TRBD1
TGTGCCAGCAGCGCGACAGGGGGCCATCAGCCCCAGCATTTT
CASSATGGHQPQHF
>15|NA|TRBJ2-5|TRBV5-4|TRBD2
TGTGCCAGCAGCTTGGAGGGCGGGAGCACCGAGACCCAGTACTTC
CASSLEGGSTETQYF
>14|NA|TRBJ2-7|TRBV6-1|TRBD2
TGTGCCATCCCGGTCCTAGGCGGGAGGGCAGGGCAGTACTTC
CAIPVLGGRAGQYF
>16|NA|TRBJ2-1|TRBV5-1|TRBD2
TGCGCCAGCAGCTTGGCCGCGGGAGGGAAGAGCAATGAGCAGTTCTTC
CASSLAAGGKSNEQFF
>15|NA|TRBJ2-2|TRBV6-1|TRBD1
TGTGCCAGCAGTGAGATGACAGGGGGCACCGGGGAGCTGTTTTTT
CASSEMTGGTGELFF
>15|NA|TRBJ1-1|TRBV4-1|TRBD1
TGCGCCAGCAGCCAAGGAGGACAGGGGGCTACTGAAGCTTTCTTT
CASSQGGQGATEAFF
>16|NA|TRBJ2-5|TRBV19|TRBD2
TGTGCCAGTAGTCCGGGACTAGCGGGAGAGCAAGAGACCCAGTACTTC
CASSPGLAGEQETQYF
>14|NA|TRBJ1-1|TRBV7-9|NA
TGTGCCAGCAGCTTAGCTGCGGGGAACACTGAAGCTTTCTTT
CASSLAAGNTEAFF
>14|NA|TRBJ2-5|TRBV10-3|NA
TGTGCCATCAGGCCGGGAGGAGGGGGGGAGACCCAGTACTTC
CAIRPGGGGETQYF
>15|NA|TRBJ1-2|TRBV6-5|NA
TGTGCCAGCAGTCTGCGCAGGACTTCTGCCTATGGCTACACCTTC
CASSLRRTSAYGYTF
>16|NA|TRBJ1-2|TRBV19|TRBD1
TGTGCCAGTAGTGCCCCGGGACAGCCCACTAACTATGGCTACACCTTC
CASSAPGQPTNYGYTF
>14|NA|TRBJ2-3|TRBV29-1|TRBD2
TGCAGCGTTGACGGCGCGGGAGGGGCAGATACGCAGTATTTT
CSVDGAGGADTQYF
>15|NA|TRBJ2-6|TRBV2|NA
TGTGCCAGCAGTGAAAAGGGGTCCGGGGCCAACGTCCTGACTTTC
CASSEKGSGANVLTF
>16|NA|TRBJ2-5|TRBV9|NA
TGTGCCAGCAGCGTAGGGGGATCGGGAACCCAAGAGACCCAGTACTTC
CASSVGGSGTQETQYF
>14|NA|TRBJ2-7|TRBV2|TRBD2
TGTGCCAGCAGTTTAGCGGGAGTGGGCTACGAGCAGTACTTC
CASSLAGVGYEQYF
>15|NA|TRBJ2-1|TRBV27|TRBD2
TGTGCCAGCAGATCGGGACTAGCGTCCTACAATGAGCAGTTCTTC
CASRSGLASYNEQFF
>15|NA|TRBJ2-4|TRBV7-9|TRBD2
TGTGCCAGCAGCCCACGAGCGCTAGCGGGGGACTTTCAGTACTTC
CASSPRALAGDFQYF
>16|once|TRBJ1-5|TRBV18|TRBD1
TGTGCCAGCTCACCACCGGACAGGGGGTGGAATCAGCCCCAGCATTTT
CASSPPDRGWNQPQHF
>14|NA|TRBJ2-7|TRBV6-5|TRBD2
TGTGCCAGCAGCCGGACTAGCACCTCCTACGAGCAGTACTTC
CASSRTSTSYEQYF
>15|NA|TRBJ2-3|TRBV7-8|NA
TGTGCCAGCAGCTTAGTACTTCCTAGCACAGATACGCAGTATTTT
CASSLVLPSTDTQYF
>16|NA|TRBJ2-3|TRBV29-1|NA
TGCAGCGTTGATATGGCAGGGCAGGGGTCCCCAGATACGCAGTATTTT
CSVDMAGQGSPDTQYF
>16|NA|TRBJ2-7|TRBV29-1|NA
TGCAGCGTCTTGGGACTTCCCTCCCTTTGGTCCTACGAGCAGTACTTC
CSVLGLPSLWSYEQYF